Following are 6 T cell receptor beta chains from one sample sequenced in a study of T cell repertoires in cytomegalovirus infection. TCRdb re-called the reads with MiXCR, one entry per CDR3 protein. The sample shows roughly 68,000 distinct CDR3 sequences, around 20% of them seen only once. Which antigens these TCRs recognize remains unknown. The sequencing here drew on CD8+ T cells from cultured PBMCs, taken from culture after CMV antigen stimulation. These receptors originate from a human donor in good health (CMV status not recorded). Some clones in this sample may be carry-over from other donors' samples.

The rearrangement links TRBV12-3 or TRBV12-4 to TRBJ2-1, with D perhaps TRBD2 (6 bases). This CDR3 has 13 amino acids. The V gene lost 4 bases and the J gene lost 9 bases, with 13 bases spanning the gap. The CDR3: CASSSSGVGEQFF. Here the CDR3 DNA reads TGTGCCAGCAGTTCCTCGGGGGTCGGTGAGCAGTTCTTC.

The V gene is TRBV7-6, the J gene TRBJ2-1; 11 nucleotides align to TRBD1. The CDR3 is made up of 16 amino acids. With 2 bases clipped from V and 7 bases from J, the junction kept 7 bases outside the gene matches. CDR1 and CDR2 from the germline V gene are SGHVS and FNYEAQ. The CDR3 sequence is CASSLSSRDRGNEQFF. The CDR3 DNA reads as TGTGCCAGCAGCTTATCATCCCGGGACAGGGGGAATGAGCAGTTCTTC. Based on the CDR3 plus reference TRBV7-6 and TRBJ2-1, the full variable domain is GAGVSQSPRYKVTKRGQDVALRCDPISGHVSLYWYRQALGQGPEFLTYFNYEAQQDKSGLPNDRFSAERPEGSISTLTIQRTEQRDSAMYRCASSLSSRDRGNEQFFGPGTRLTVL.

This clonotype was seen ten or more times. This chain uses TRBV7-9 with TRBJ1-2, with a tentative D call TRBD1 (5 bases). This CDR3 region has 15 residues. Germline loops: CDR1 SEHNR, CDR2 FQNEAQ (reference sequence). V lost 5 bases and J 5 bases, leaving 18 bases between the germline ends. The CDR3 loop reads CASSPLGGSGYGYTF. The CDR3 region has the DNA TGTGCCAGCAGCCCTCTGGGAGGGTCAGGGTATGGCTACACCTTC.

The chain employs TRBV7-2 and TRBJ2-1; a weak D match, TRBD2 (6 bases). The length of the CDR3 is 15 residues. The V and J ends lost 5 bases and 9 bases respectively, with 20 bases between them. The germline gives CDR1 SGHTA, CDR2 FQGNSA. The CDR3 sequence: CASSLRLTGGGEQFF. DNA of the CDR3: TGTGCCAGCAGCCTTCGACTAACCGGGGGAGGTGAGCAGTTCTTC.

This clonotype came up once. The chain has TRBV6-2 or TRBV6-3 and TRBJ1-1; TRBD1 aligns across 9 bases. The V gene end was trimmed by 0 bases and the J gene end by 4 bases; junction bases not matched to a gene: 9. The germline CDR1 and CDR2 sequences are MNHEY and SVGEGT. The CDR3 is made up of 17 amino acids. The CDR3: CASSYSRGQGGSTEAFF. In DNA form, the CDR3 reads TGTGCCAGCAGTTACTCGAGGGGACAGGGAGGGAGCACTGAAGCTTTCTTT.

This chain uses TRBV6-1 with TRBJ1-1; 7 bases are a match to TRBD1. Germline trimming cut 3 bases from V and 2 bases from J; bases unmatched to any gene: 12. Germline V CDR1 and CDR2: MNHNS, SASEGT. The CDR3 contains 17 residues. Here the CDR3 reads CASSEEGTALGNTEAFF. The CDR3 DNA follows: TGTGCCAGCAGTGAGGAAGGGACAGCCCTGGGAAACACTGAAGCTTTCTTT.